This is a list of T cell receptor beta chains from one sample in a study of cytomegalovirus exposure and HLA in healthy donors. TCRdb's copy holds only in-frame clones and misses some; the assay was immunoSEQ multiplex PCR. Among 150,000 to 200,000 clones, approximately 75% were seen once, and the ten largest hold approximately 2.1%. Sequenced material: PBMCs. These receptors were obtained from a man over 45 in good health and CMV-seropositive. The CDR3 runs from the conserved cysteine through the conserved F or W. The order of the fields is CDR3 protein, CDR3 DNA, V gene, J gene, clone size, D gene, CDR3 length. The D gene is left open where the match is weak. Clone size is shown for a subset of rows, as once, few, many or a class of expanded clone.

CAISRTTDTQYF	TGTGCCATCAGTCGGACAACAGATACGCAGTATTTT	TRBV10-3	TRBJ2-3	-	-	12
CASRPSGDSIGYTF	TGTGCCAGCCGCCCCTCCGGGGACTCCATCGGCTACACCTTC	TRBV7-2	TRBJ1-2	-	-	14
CASSFPGLAKDEQFF	TGTGCCAGCAGCTTCCCGGGACTAGCGAAGGATGAGCAGTTCTTC	TRBV5-6	TRBJ2-1	-	TRBD2	15
CASSEVPGLGTDTQYF	TGTGCCAGCAGTGAGGTCCCAGGGTTGGGCACAGATACGCAGTATTTT	TRBV2	TRBJ2-3	-	-	16
CASSRMNTEAFF	TGTGCCAGTAGTCGTATGAACACTGAAGCTTTCTTT	TRBV19	TRBJ1-1	-	-	12
CAISVGSNQPQHF	TGTGCCATCAGTGTTGGCAGCAATCAGCCCCAGCATTTT	TRBV10-3	TRBJ1-5	-	-	13
CASSVGQGAGNTIYF	TGTGCCAGCAGCGTAGGACAGGGGGCCGGAAACACCATATATTTT	TRBV9	TRBJ1-3	-	TRBD1	15
CASSPRDRGYNEQFF	TGTGCCAGCAGTCCCCGAGACAGGGGTTACAATGAGCAGTTCTTC	TRBV6-6	TRBJ2-1	-	TRBD1	15
CASSSRDREYNEQFF	TGTGCCAGTAGTTCCCGGGACAGGGAATACAATGAGCAGTTCTTC	TRBV19	TRBJ2-1	once	TRBD1	15
CASSLEAAQPQHF	TGTGCCAGCAGCTTAGAGGCGGCTCAGCCCCAGCATTTT	TRBV11-1	TRBJ1-5	-	-	13
CASSEFGGGAQPQHF	TGTGCCAGCAGTGAGTTCGGGGGAGGGGCTCAGCCCCAGCATTTT	TRBV6-1	TRBJ1-5	-	-	15
CATSRGQGVSNQPQHF	TGTGCCACCAGCAGGGGTCAGGGGGTGAGCAATCAGCCCCAGCATTTT	TRBV15	TRBJ1-5	-	TRBD1	16
CASSLETYLNTEAFF	TGCGCCAGCAGCTTGGAGACATATTTGAACACTGAAGCTTTCTTT	TRBV5-1	TRBJ1-1	-	-	15
CASSFIAGEAPRAGELFF	TGTGCCAGCAGCTTTATAGCGGGCGAGGCCCCGAGGGCCGGGGAGCTGTTTTTT	TRBV7-9	TRBJ2-2	-	TRBD2	18
CASSQEVGRNTDTQYF	TGCGCCAGCAGCCAAGAGGTGGGGAGGAACACAGATACGCAGTATTTT	TRBV4-1	TRBJ2-3	-	-	16
CASSQWRDRGESEQYF	TGCGCCAGCAGTCAGTGGCGGGACAGGGGGGAGTCCGAGCAGTACTTC	TRBV23-1	TRBJ2-7	-	TRBD1	16